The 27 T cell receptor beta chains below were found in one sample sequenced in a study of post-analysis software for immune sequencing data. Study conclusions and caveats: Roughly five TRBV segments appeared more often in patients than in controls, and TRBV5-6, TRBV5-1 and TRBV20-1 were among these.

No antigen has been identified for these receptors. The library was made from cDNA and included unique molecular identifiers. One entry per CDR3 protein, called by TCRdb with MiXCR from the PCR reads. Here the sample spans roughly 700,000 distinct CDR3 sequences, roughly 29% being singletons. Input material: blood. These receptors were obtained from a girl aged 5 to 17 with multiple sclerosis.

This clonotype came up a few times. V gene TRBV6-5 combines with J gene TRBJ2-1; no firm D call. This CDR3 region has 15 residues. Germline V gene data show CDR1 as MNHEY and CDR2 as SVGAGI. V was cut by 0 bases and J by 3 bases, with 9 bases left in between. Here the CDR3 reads CASSYSIIVYNEQFF. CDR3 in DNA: TGTGCCAGCAGTTACTCCATTATCGTCTACAATGAGCAGTTCTTC.

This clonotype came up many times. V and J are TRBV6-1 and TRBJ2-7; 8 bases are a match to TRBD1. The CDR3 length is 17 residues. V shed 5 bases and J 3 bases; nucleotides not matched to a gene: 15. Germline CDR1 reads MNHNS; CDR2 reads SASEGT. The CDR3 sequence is CASSLSHSTGAIYEQYF. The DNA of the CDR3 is TGTGCCAGCAGTCTCTCCCACTCGACAGGGGCAATCTACGAGCAGTACTTC.

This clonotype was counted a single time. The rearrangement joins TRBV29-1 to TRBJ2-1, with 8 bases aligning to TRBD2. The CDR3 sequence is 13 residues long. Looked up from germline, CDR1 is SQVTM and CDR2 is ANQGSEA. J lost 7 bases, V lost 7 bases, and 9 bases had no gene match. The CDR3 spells CSARISGMNEQFF. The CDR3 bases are TGCAGCGCTAGGATTAGCGGGATGAATGAGCAGTTCTTC.

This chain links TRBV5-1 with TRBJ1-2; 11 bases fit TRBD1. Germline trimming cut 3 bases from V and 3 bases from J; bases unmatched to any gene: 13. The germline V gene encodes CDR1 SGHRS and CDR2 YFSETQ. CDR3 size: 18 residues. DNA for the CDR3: TGCGCCAGCAGCTGGAGGGCGGACAGGGGGCGTTCGGACTATGGCTACACCTTC. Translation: CASSWRADRGRSDYGYTF.

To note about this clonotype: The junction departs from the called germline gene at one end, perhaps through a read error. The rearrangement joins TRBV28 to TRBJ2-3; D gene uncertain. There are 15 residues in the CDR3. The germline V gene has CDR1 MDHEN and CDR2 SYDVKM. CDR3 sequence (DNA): TGTGCCAGCAGTGCCTCTAGGACGGTTAGGGATATGCAGTATTTT. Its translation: CASSASRTVRDMQYF.

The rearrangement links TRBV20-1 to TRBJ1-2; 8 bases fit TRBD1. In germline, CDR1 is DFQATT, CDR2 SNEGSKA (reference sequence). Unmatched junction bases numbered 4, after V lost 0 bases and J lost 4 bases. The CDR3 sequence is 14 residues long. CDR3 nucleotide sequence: TGCAGTGCTAGAGAGCCGGGACAGGTCTATGGCTACACCTTC. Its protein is CSAREPGQVYGYTF.

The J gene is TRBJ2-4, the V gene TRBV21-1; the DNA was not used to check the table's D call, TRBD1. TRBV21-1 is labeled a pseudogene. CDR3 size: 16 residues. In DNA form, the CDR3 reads TGTGCCAGCAGCAAAAGGGGACAGATAGCCAAAAACATTCAGTACTTC. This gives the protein CASSKRGQIAKNIQYF.

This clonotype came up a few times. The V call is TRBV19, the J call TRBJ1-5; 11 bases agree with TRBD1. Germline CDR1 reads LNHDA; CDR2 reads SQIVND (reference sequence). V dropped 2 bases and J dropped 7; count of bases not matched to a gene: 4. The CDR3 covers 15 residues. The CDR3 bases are TGTGCCAGTAGTATAACAAGGACAGGGGGCCAGCCCCAGCATTTT. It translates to CASSITRTGGQPQHF.

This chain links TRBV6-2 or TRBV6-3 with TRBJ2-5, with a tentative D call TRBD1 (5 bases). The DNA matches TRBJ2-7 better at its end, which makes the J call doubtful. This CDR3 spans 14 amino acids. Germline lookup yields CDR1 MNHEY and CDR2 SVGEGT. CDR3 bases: TGTGCCAGCAGTCCCACTGGGGCTTACCACGAGCAGTACTTC. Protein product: CASSPTGAYHEQYF.

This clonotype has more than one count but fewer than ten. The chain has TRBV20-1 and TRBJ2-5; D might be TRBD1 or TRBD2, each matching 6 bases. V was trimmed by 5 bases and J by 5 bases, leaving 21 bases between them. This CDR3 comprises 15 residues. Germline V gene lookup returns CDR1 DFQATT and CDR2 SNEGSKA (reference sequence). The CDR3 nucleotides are TGCAGTGCTGAAGCCGGGACACTAGCCGTTGAGACCCAGTACTTC. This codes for CSAEAGTLAVETQYF.

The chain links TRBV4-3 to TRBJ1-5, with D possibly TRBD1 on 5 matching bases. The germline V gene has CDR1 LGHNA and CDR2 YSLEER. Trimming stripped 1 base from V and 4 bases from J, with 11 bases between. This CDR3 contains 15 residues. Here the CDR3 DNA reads TGCGCCAGCAGCCAAGGGCAAGGGGCGAATCAGCCCCAGCATTTT. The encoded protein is CASSQGQGANQPQHF.

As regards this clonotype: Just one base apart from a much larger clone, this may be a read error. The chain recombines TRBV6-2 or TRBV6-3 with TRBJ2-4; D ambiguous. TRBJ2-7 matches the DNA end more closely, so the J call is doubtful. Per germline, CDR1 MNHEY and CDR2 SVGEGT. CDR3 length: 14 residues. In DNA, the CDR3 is TGTGCCAGCAGCATGTACGAGAGCGCCTACGAGCAGTACTTC. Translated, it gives CASSMYESAYEQYF.

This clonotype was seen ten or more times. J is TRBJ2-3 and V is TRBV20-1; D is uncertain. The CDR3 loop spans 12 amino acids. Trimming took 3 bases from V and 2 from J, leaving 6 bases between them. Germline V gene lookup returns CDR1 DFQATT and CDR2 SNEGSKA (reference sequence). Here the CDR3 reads CSASPNTDTQYF. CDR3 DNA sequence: TGCAGTGCTAGTCCGAACACAGATACGCAGTATTTT.

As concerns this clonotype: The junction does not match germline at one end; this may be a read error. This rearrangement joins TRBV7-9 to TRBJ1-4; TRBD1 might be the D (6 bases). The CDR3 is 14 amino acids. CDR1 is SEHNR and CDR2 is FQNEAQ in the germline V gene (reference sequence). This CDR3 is CASSRRTANEELFF. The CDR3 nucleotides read TGTGCCAGCAGCCGACGGACAGCTAATGAAGAACTGTTTTTT.

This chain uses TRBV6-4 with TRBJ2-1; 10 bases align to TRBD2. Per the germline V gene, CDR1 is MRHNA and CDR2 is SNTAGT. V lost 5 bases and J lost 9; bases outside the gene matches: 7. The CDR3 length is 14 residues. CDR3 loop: CASSTSGEEGEQFF. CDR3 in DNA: TGTGCCAGCAGTACTAGCGGGGAGGAGGGTGAGCAGTTCTTC.

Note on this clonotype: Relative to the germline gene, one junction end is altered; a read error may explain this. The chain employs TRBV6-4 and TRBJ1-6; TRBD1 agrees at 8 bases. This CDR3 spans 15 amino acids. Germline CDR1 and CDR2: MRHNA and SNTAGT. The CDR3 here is CASVRNRTGQSPPHF. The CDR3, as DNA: TGTGCCAGTGTTCGCAATCGGACAGGGCAATCACCCCCCCACTTT.

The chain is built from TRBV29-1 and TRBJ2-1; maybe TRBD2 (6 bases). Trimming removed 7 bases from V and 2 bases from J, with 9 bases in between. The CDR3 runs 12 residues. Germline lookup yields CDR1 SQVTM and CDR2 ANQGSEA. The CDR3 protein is CSERTTYNEQFF. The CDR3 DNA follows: TGCAGCGAGCGGACTACCTACAATGAGCAGTTCTTC.

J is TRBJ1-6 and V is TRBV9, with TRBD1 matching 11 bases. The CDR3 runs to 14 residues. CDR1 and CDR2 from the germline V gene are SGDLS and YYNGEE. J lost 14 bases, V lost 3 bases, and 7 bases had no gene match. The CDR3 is CASSEGQGGPTLHF. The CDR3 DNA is TGTGCCAGCAGCGAGGGACAGGGGGGTCCGACCCTCCACTTT.

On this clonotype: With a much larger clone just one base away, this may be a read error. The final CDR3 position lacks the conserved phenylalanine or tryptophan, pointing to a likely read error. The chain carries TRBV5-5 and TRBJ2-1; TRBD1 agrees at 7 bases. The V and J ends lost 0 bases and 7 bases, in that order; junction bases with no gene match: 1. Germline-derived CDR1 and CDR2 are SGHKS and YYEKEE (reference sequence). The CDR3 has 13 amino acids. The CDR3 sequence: CASSLGTGNEQFS. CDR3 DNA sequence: TGTGCCAGCAGCTTGGGGACAGGAAATGAGCAGTTCTCC.

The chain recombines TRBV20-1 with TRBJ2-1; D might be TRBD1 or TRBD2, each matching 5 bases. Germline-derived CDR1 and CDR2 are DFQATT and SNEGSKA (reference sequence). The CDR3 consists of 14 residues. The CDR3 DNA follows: TGCAGCCGCAGCCGGGACGGCTCCTACAATGAGCAGTTCTTC. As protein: CSRSRDGSYNEQFF.

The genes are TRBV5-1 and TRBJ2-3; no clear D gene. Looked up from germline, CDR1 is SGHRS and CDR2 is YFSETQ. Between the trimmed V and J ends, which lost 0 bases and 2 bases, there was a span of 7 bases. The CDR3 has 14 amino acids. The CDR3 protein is CASSLGSHTDTQYF. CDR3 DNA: TGCGCCAGCAGCTTGGGCTCGCACACAGATACGCAGTATTTT. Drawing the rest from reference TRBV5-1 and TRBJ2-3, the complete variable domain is KAGVTQTPRYLIKTRGQQVTLSCSPISGHRSVSWYQQTPGQGLQFLFEYFSETQRNKGNFPGRFSGRQFSNSRSEMNVSTLELGDSALYLCASSLGSHTDTQYFGPGTRLTVL.

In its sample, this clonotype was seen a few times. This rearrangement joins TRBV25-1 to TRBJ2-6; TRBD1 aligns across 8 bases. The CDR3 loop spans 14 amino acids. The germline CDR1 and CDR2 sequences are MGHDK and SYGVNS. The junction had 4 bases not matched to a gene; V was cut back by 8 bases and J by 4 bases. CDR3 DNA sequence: TGTGCCAGCGGACAGGGAGCCGGGGCCAACGTCCTGACTTTC. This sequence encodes CASGQGAGANVLTF.

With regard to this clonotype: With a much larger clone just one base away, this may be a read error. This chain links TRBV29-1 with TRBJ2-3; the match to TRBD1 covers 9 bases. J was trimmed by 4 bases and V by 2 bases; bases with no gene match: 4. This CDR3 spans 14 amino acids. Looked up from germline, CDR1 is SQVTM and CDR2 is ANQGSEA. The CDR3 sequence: CSVERTGVADTQYF. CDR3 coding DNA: TGCAGCGTTGAAAGGACAGGGGTCGCAGATACGCAGTATTTT.

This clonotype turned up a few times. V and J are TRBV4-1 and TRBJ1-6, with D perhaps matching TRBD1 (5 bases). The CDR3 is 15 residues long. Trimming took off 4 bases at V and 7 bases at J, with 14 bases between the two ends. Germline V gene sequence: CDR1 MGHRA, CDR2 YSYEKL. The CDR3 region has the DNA TGCGCCAGCAGCCGATATGAACAGGACAATTCACCCCTCCACTTT. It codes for CASSRYEQDNSPLHF.

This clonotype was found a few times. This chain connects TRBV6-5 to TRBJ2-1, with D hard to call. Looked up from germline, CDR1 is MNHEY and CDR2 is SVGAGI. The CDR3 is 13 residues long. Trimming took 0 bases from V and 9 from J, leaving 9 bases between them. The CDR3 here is CASSYSLVGEQFF. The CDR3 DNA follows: TGTGCCAGCAGTTACTCCCTAGTGGGTGAGCAGTTCTTC.

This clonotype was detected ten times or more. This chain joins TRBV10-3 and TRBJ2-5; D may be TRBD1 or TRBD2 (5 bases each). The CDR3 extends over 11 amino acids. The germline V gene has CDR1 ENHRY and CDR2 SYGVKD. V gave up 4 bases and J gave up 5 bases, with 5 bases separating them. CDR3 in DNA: TGTGCCATCAGTGGGGGGGAGACCCAGTACTTC. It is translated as CAISGGETQYF.

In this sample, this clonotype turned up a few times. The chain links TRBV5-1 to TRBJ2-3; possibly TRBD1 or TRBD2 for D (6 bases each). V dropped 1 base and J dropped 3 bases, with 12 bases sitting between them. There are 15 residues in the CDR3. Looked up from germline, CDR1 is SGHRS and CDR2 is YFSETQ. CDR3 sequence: CASSLKGGRTDTQYF. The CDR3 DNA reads TGCGCCAGCAGCTTGAAGGGGGGCCGAACAGATACGCAGTATTTT.